Shown below are 5 T cell receptor beta chains from a single sample sequenced in a study of CD8+ T cells in alopecia areata. cDNA reverse transcribed from extracted RNA served as the sequencing template. Sequencing was performed with immunoSEQ multiplex PCR; in TCRdb, only in-frame clones are kept and a portion is missing. The sample carries a few hundred thousand clones, roughly two fifths recorded once. Described treatment: oral pan-JAK inhibitor, 5-10 mg twice daily. Sequenced material: CD4+ T cells sorted from blood, taken at approximately week 30, from a patient treated with tofacitinib. The receptors here all came from a human donor with alopecia areata.

The chain employs TRBV30 and TRBJ2-7, with TRBD2 matching over 9 bases. V was clipped by 2 bases and J by 0 bases; unmatched bases: 5. The CDR3 contains 15 residues. Germline CDR1 GTSNPN, CDR2 SVGIG (reference sequence). CDR3 amino acids: CAWSRAGGSSYEQYF. In DNA form, the CDR3 reads TGTGCCTGGAGTAGGGCGGGAGGGAGCTCCTACGAGCAGTACTTC.

The gene calls are TRBV7-3 and TRBJ2-2; D is undetermined. The CDR3 contains 14 residues. Trimming cost V 5 bases and J 0 bases, with 7 bases left between them. Germline lookup yields CDR1 SGHTA and CDR2 FQGTGA. CDR3 loop: CASSRTANTGELFF. The DNA for the CDR3 is TGTGCCAGCAGCCGGACGGCGAACACCGGGGAGCTGTTTTTT.

This clone has more than one count but fewer than ten. V gene TRBV27 combines with J gene TRBJ1-5, with a weak D call TRBD1 (6 bases). CDR1 MNHEY and CDR2 SMNVEV come from the germline V gene (reference sequence). The CDR3 contains 13 residues. V lost 6 bases, J lost 7 bases, and 13 bases lay in between. This chain's CDR3 is CASRTGDNQPQHF. The CDR3 DNA reads TGTGCCAGCAGAACTGGGGACAACCAGCCCCAGCATTTT.

The J gene is TRBJ2-5, the V gene TRBV11-3; D perhaps matches TRBD1 (6 bases). This CDR3 is built from 13 residues. CDR1 and CDR2 from the germline V gene are SGHNT and YENEEA. Trimming removed 5 bases at V and 4 bases at J, with 11 bases between. Written as DNA, the CDR3 is TGTGCCAGCAGCCAGCAGGGGCCAGAGACCCAGTACTTC. This codes for CASSQQGPETQYF.

V is TRBV19 and J is TRBJ1-5; D is ambiguous. This CDR3 has 15 residues. V lost 3 bases and J 9 bases, leaving 18 bases between the germline ends. Per germline, CDR1 LNHDA and CDR2 SQIVND (reference sequence). The CDR3 sequence: CASSISGPVSGPQHF. The CDR3, as DNA: TGTGCCAGTAGTATCTCGGGTCCGGTGTCAGGGCCCCAGCATTTT.